These 30 T cell receptor beta chains were all obtained from the same sample, sequenced in a study of T cells after yellow fever vaccination. TCRdb passed the 5' RACE reads through MiXCR, listing each CDR3 protein once. The table has more than 25,000 distinct CDR3 sequences, roughly 6% seen once. Sequencing was performed on PBMCs, either bulk or a sorted T-cell subset (CD4+, CD8+, memory, or dextramer-sorted; not recorded which), taken on the day of the yellow fever booster vaccination. Receptor source: a man younger than 40 who received the YFV17D yellow fever vaccine.

This clonotype was recorded at least ten times. The chain recombines TRBV15 with TRBJ2-6; the match to TRBD2 covers 8 bases. V lost 1 base, J lost 0 bases, and 5 bases stayed unmatched. Germline V gives CDR1 LNHNV, CDR2 YYDKDF (reference sequence). This CDR3 is 18 amino acids long. CDR3 in DNA: TGTGCCACCAGCAGAGTTGCGAGCGGGAGCTCTGGGGCCAACGTCCTGACTTTC. Its protein is CATSRVASGSSGANVLTF.

This chain joins TRBV7-2 and TRBJ1-1; possibly TRBD1 for D (6 bases). V lost 1 base and J lost 6, with 12 bases in between. The CDR3 consists of 14 residues. The germline V gene encodes CDR1 SGHTA and CDR2 FQGNSA. The CDR3 sequence: CASSLGGRGAEAFF. CDR3 nucleotide sequence: TGTGCCAGCAGCTTAGGGGGGCGCGGCGCTGAAGCTTTCTTT.

This clonotype came up many times. The V gene is TRBV6-5, the J gene TRBJ1-2; the D gene is possibly TRBD1 (5 bases). The germline V gene encodes CDR1 MNHEY and CDR2 SVGAGI. Between the trimmed V and J ends, which lost 0 bases and 8 bases, there was a span of 16 bases. The CDR3 consists of 15 residues. The CDR3 loop is CASSYSWDVVEGYTF. The CDR3 DNA is TGTGCCAGCAGTTACTCTTGGGACGTAGTGGAAGGCTACACCTTC.

This clonotype was found many times. The gene calls are TRBV28 and TRBJ2-1; TRBD2 matches 9 bases. With 5 bases clipped from V and 2 bases from J, the junction kept 4 bases outside the gene matches. The CDR3 consists of 15 residues. Germline CDR1 and CDR2: MDHEN and SYDVKM. The CDR3 reads CASSPSGNAYNEQFF. Here the CDR3 DNA reads TGTGCCAGCAGTCCTAGCGGGAATGCCTACAATGAGCAGTTCTTC.

The genes are TRBV4-3 and TRBJ2-7, with TRBD2 identical over 7 bases. With 3 bases clipped from V and 4 bases from J, the junction kept 12 bases outside the gene matches. CDR1 is LGHNA, CDR2 YSLEER, per germline. The CDR3 covers 16 residues. The CDR3 here is CASSQGTGGSVYEQYF. The CDR3 DNA follows: TGCGCCAGCAGCCAGGGGACGGGCGGGAGTGTGTACGAGCAGTACTTC.

Ten or more counts support this clonotype. The chain carries TRBV20-1 and TRBJ1-2, with a tentative D call TRBD1 (6 bases). The germline gives CDR1 DFQATT, CDR2 SNEGSKA (reference sequence). V lost 6 bases and J lost 4, with 12 bases in between. This CDR3 is built from 12 residues. This CDR3 reads CSARDNIYGYTF. The CDR3 DNA reads as TGCAGTGCAAGGGACAACATCTATGGCTACACCTTC.

The chain employs TRBV7-2 and TRBJ2-6; no clear D gene. The V and J ends lost 5 bases and 5 bases respectively, with 7 bases between them. This CDR3 spans 13 amino acids. Germline CDR1 is SGHTA and CDR2 is FQGNSA. The CDR3, as DNA: TGTGCCAGCAGCCTCATGAGGGCCAACGTCCTGACTTTC. Its translation: CASSLMRANVLTF.

The sample holds a few counts of this clonotype. The chain uses TRBV4-2 and TRBJ1-5; D is unresolved. The CDR3 has 12 residues. Trimming stripped 0 bases from V and 9 bases from J, with 6 bases between. Germline V CDR1 and CDR2: LGHNA, YNFKEQ. The CDR3 DNA reads as TGTGCCAGCAGCCAAGATCTGGGGCCCCAGCATTTT. Translated: CASSQDLGPQHF.

This clonotype was found many times. V is TRBV29-1 and J is TRBJ1-5; D uncertain. Germline values: CDR1 SQVTM, CDR2 ANQGSEA. Trimming removed 4 bases from V and 4 bases from J, with 8 bases in between. The length of the CDR3 is 12 residues. The DNA for the CDR3 is TGCAGCGTTGGGGCCGGGAATCAGCCCCAGCATTTT. Amino acids: CSVGAGNQPQHF.

This clonotype was counted ten times or more. This chain's CDR3 is CASSARDRGRNEQFF. The CDR3 DNA sequence: TGTGCCAGCAGCGCACGGGACAGGGGAAGAAATGAGCAGTTCTTC. The chain links TRBV11-2 to TRBJ2-1; 10 bases line up with TRBD1. Per the germline V gene, CDR1 is SGHAT and CDR2 is FQNNGV. The CDR3 length is 15 residues. Trimming removed 5 bases from V and 7 bases from J; junction bases left unmatched: 8.

The sample holds a few counts of this clonotype. The chain combines TRBV2 with TRBJ1-2; D may be TRBD1 (6 bases). The germline V and J ends were trimmed by 3 bases and 5 bases, with 7 bases remaining between them. The CDR3 runs to 12 residues. The germline V gene encodes CDR1 SNHLY and CDR2 FYNNEI. In DNA, the CDR3 is TGTGCCAGCAGTGAGGACAGTTATGGCTACACCTTC. Protein product: CASSEDSYGYTF.

This clonotype was picked up many times. The chain recombines TRBV7-2 with TRBJ1-6, with D maybe TRBD1 (6 bases). With 7 bases removed from V and 8 bases from J, the gap between germline ends came to 18 bases. The germline gives CDR1 SGHTA, CDR2 FQGNSA. CDR3 length: 15 amino acids. CDR3 amino acids: CASNLGGALYSPLHF. CDR3 DNA: TGTGCCAGCAACTTGGGGGGGGCCCTCTATTCACCCCTCCACTTT.

There are a few counts of this clonotype. The rearrangement uses TRBV7-2 and TRBJ2-1, with no clear D. V lost 1 base to trimming and J lost 8 bases, with 6 bases between them. Per germline, CDR1 SGHTA and CDR2 FQGNSA. The CDR3 length is 12 residues. The CDR3 sequence: CASSLVLYEQFF. CDR3 coding DNA: TGTGCCAGCAGCTTAGTGTTGTATGAGCAGTTCTTC.

This chain connects TRBV7-6 to TRBJ2-7, with D possibly TRBD2 on 6 matching bases. CDR1 is SGHVS, CDR2 FNYEAQ, per germline. The CDR3 extends over 13 amino acids. Deletions cut 1 base from V and 5 bases from J, with 9 bases between. Written as DNA, the CDR3 is TGTGCCAGCAGCTTAGAAGGAGGGCACGAGCAGTACTTC. This codes for CASSLEGGHEQYF.

In its sample, this clonotype was seen many times. The chain couples TRBV19 to TRBJ2-2; TRBD1 matches at 12 bases. V shed 5 bases, J shed 7 bases, and the junction held 8 bases outside the gene matches. The CDR3 is 16 amino acids. The germline gives CDR1 LNHDA, CDR2 SQIVND (reference sequence). CDR3 DNA sequence: TGTGCCAGTAGTTCGGAGGGACAGGGGGCAATCGGGGAGCTGTTTTTT. This codes for CASSSEGQGAIGELFF.

This clonotype was counted many times. V is TRBV27 and J is TRBJ2-7, with 9 bases aligning to TRBD1. Germline V gene data show CDR1 as MNHEY and CDR2 as SMNVEV (reference sequence). The CDR3 loop spans 14 amino acids. J was trimmed by 5 bases and V by 5 bases; bases with no gene match: 7. CDR3: CASSEPGTGHEQYF. CDR3 sequence (DNA): TGTGCCAGCAGTGAACCGGGGACAGGGCACGAGCAGTACTTC.

This clonotype was seen repeatedly, ten times or more. The chain combines TRBV28 with TRBJ2-7; D possibly matches TRBD1 or TRBD2 (5 bases each). From germline, CDR1 is MDHEN and CDR2 SYDVKM. Trimming shortened V by 8 bases and J by 5 bases, and 16 bases separated the two germline ends. The CDR3 is made up of 13 amino acids. CDR3 sequence: CASGWNGANEQYF. The CDR3 nucleotides are TGTGCCAGCGGATGGAACGGGGCCAACGAGCAGTACTTC.

This clonotype was seen many times. The rearrangement links TRBV4-3 to TRBJ1-5; TRBD1 is a possible D gene (5 bases). This CDR3 is 14 amino acids long. V dropped 0 bases and J dropped 9 bases, with 12 bases sitting between them. Per germline, CDR1 LGHNA and CDR2 YSLEER. For the CDR3, the DNA is TGCGCCAGCAGCCAAGACACAGGCTCCAGGCCCCAGCATTTT. The encoded protein is CASSQDTGSRPQHF.

In this sample, this clonotype is medium-sized. The CDR3 DNA sequence: TGCAGTGCCCGGGTAATGCAGGGTCTCTCTGAAGCTTTCTTT. This encodes CSARVMQGLSEAFF. The chain links TRBV20-1 to TRBJ1-1, with a tentative D call TRBD1 (5 bases). The CDR3 contains 14 residues. Germline loops: CDR1 DFQATT, CDR2 SNEGSKA (reference sequence). The V end lost 6 bases, the J end lost 6 bases, and 20 bases lay between the germline ends.

In this sample, this clonotype turned up many times. The chain recombines TRBV20-1 with TRBJ2-1; 7 nucleotides agree with TRBD1. Germline V gene sequence: CDR1 DFQATT, CDR2 SNEGSKA (reference sequence). Trimming cost V 3 bases and J 8 bases; bases outside gene matches: 13. The CDR3 runs to 15 residues. This CDR3 reads CSASFPGQSMHEQFF. As DNA, the CDR3 is TGCAGTGCTAGCTTTCCGGGACAGAGTATGCATGAGCAGTTCTTC.

This clonotype has ten or more counts. The CDR3 reads CAWSGRSAFF. CDR3 bases: TGTGCCTGGAGTGGTAGGAGTGCTTTCTTT. The chain employs TRBV30 and TRBJ1-1, with unresolved D. The CDR3 has 10 amino acids. Germline lookup yields CDR1 GTSNPN and CDR2 SVGIG (reference sequence). V was clipped by 1 base and J by 11 bases, with 8 bases between them.

This clonotype was detected many times. The chain recombines TRBV6-2 or TRBV6-3 with TRBJ1-5; D call uncertain. Trimming left V 4 bases short and J 0 bases short, with 28 bases between. This CDR3 comprises 21 residues. CDR1 and CDR2 (germline): MNHEY, SVGEGT. The CDR3 here is CASSSLFEAWTAPYSNQPQHF. The DNA for the CDR3 is TGTGCCAGCAGTTCCCTATTCGAAGCATGGACGGCCCCTTATAGCAATCAGCCCCAGCATTTT.

The chain recombines TRBV6-1 with TRBJ2-7; D not resolved. The CDR3 length is 12 residues. Trimming removed 7 bases from V and 2 bases from J, with 9 bases in between. Looked up from germline, CDR1 is MNHNS and CDR2 is SASEGT. The CDR3 sequence is CASTRGAYEQYF. The CDR3 DNA sequence: TGTGCCAGCACCCGCGGAGCCTACGAGCAGTACTTC.

This clonotype occurred many times. The chain combines TRBV4-3 with TRBJ1-1; no firm D call. The germline gives CDR1 LGHNA, CDR2 YSLEER. The CDR3 extends over 13 amino acids. Trimming removed 0 bases at V and 3 bases at J, with 5 bases between. The DNA of the CDR3 is TGCGCCAGCAGCCAAGAACGGGACACTGAAGCTTTCTTT. Amino acid sequence: CASSQERDTEAFF.

This clonotype was seen at least ten times. V gene TRBV12-3 or TRBV12-4 combines with J gene TRBJ1-5, with D unclear. Between the trimmed V and J ends, which lost 3 bases and 4 bases, there was a span of 7 bases. The CDR3 is 13 amino acids. In DNA, the CDR3 is TGTGCCAGCAGTTTGGCGGGGAATCAGCCCCAGCATTTT. It translates to CASSLAGNQPQHF.

The chain links TRBV5-1 to TRBJ2-1; 9 bases align to TRBD1. The germline gives CDR1 SGHRS, CDR2 YFSETQ. V shed 0 bases, J shed 3 bases, and the junction held 4 bases outside the gene matches. This CDR3 has 16 residues. CDR3 nucleotides: TGCGCCAGCAGCTTGGGGGGGACAGGGAACTACAATGAGCAGTTCTTC. Its protein product is CASSLGGTGNYNEQFF. The full variable domain, its missing parts supplied by reference TRBV5-1 and TRBJ2-1, is KAGVTQTPRYLIKTRGQQVTLSCSPISGHRSVSWYQQTPGQGLQFLFEYFSETQRNKGNFPGRFSGRQFSNSRSEMNVSTLELGDSALYLCASSLGGTGNYNEQFFGPGTRLTVL.

This clonotype has at least ten counts. V usage is TRBV11-2 and J usage is TRBJ2-7; 12 bases map to TRBD2. V dropped 4 bases and J dropped 1; count of bases not matched to a gene: 2. The CDR3 extends over 15 amino acids. CDR1 is SGHAT and CDR2 is FQNNGV in the germline V gene. CDR3 nucleotides: TGTGCCAGCAGCTATACTAGCGGGAGGTCCTACGAGCAGTACTTC. Protein product: CASSYTSGRSYEQYF.

This clonotype appeared many times. V is TRBV7-9 and J is TRBJ2-2; D is unresolved. Per the germline V gene, CDR1 is SEHNR and CDR2 is FQNEAQ (reference sequence). The CDR3 has 15 amino acids. The V and J ends lost 6 bases and 3 bases respectively, with 14 bases between them. CDR3 nucleotides: TGTGCCAGCAGAGACCAATCCGGAGACACCGGGGAGCTGTTTTTT. It codes for CASRDQSGDTGELFF.

This clonotype appeared many times. The chain is built from TRBV28 and TRBJ2-2; D gene ambiguous. This CDR3 has 12 amino acids. The germline gives CDR1 MDHEN, CDR2 SYDVKM. V was shortened by 7 bases and J by 3 bases, with 6 bases between the two germline ends. DNA of the CDR3: TGTGCCAGCAAAGTCCACACCGGGGAGCTGTTTTTT. This encodes CASKVHTGELFF.

This clonotype was recorded many times. This chain connects TRBV28 to TRBJ1-6; D may be TRBD1 (5 bases). CDR3 length: 14 residues. The V end lost 6 bases, the J end lost 5 bases, and 11 bases lay between the germline ends. Germline assignment: CDR1 MDHEN and CDR2 SYDVKM. In nucleotides, the CDR3 is TGTGCCAGCAGGGGGGTACTAAATAATTCACCCCTCCACTTT. Translated, it gives CASRGVLNNSPLHF.